This entry lists 31 T cell receptor beta chains sequenced from one sample in a study of blood T cells in healthy people across ages. Together with a sample-barcoded 5' primer, a J-beta primer mix was included in a second PCR lasting roughly 6 to 12 cycles. From the 5' RACE reads, TCRdb called clonotypes with MiXCR, one entry per CDR3 protein. The sample shows more than 800,000 distinct CDR3 sequences, over 35% of them seen only once. The sequenced sample was blood. The receptors derive from a woman aged 60-75 years in good health.

The chain joins TRBV13 to TRBJ2-7; weak D call: TRBD1 (9 bases). This CDR3 spans 17 amino acids. V lost 8 bases, J lost 6 bases, and 29 bases lay in between. Germline lookup yields CDR1 PRHDT and CDR2 FYEKMQ (reference sequence). In DNA form, the CDR3 reads TGTGCCAGCCGCTCCGGGACAGGGCGTAGCGGGATGGGCGAGCAGTACTTC. Residues: CASRSGTGRSGMGEQYF.

In this sample, this clonotype turned up a few times. This chain uses TRBV5-1 with TRBJ2-7; 8 nucleotides line up with TRBD2. This CDR3 region has 16 residues. CDR1 and CDR2 from the germline V gene are SGHRS and YFSETQ. V shed 0 bases and J 1 base; nucleotides not matched to a gene: 6. CDR3 sequence reads: CASSLGPGGGSYEQYF. For the CDR3, the DNA is TGCGCCAGCAGCTTGGGCCCCGGGGGGGGGTCCTACGAGCAGTACTTC.

Written as DNA, the CDR3 is TGTGCCAGCAGCTTCGGACAGTGGGCCGGGGAGCTGTTTTTT. It yields the protein CASSFGQWAGELFF. V usage is TRBV7-8 and J usage is TRBJ2-2, with D possibly matching TRBD1 (6 bases). The CDR3 is 14 residues long. With 3 bases removed from V and 6 bases from J, the gap between germline ends came to 11 bases. Looked up from germline, CDR1 is SGHVS and CDR2 is FQNEAQ. The complete variable domain, with remaining parts taken from reference TRBV7-8 and TRBJ2-2, reads GAGVSQSPRYKVAKRGQDVALRCDPISGHVSLFWYQQALGQGPEFLTYFQNEAQLDKSGLPSDRFFAERPEGSVSTLKIQRTQQEDSAVYLCASSFGQWAGELFFGEGSRLTVL.

The rearrangement links TRBV10-1 to TRBJ1-1; the D is unclear. The CDR3 spans 17 residues. V shed 2 bases and J shed 1 base, with 17 bases lying between them. Per germline, CDR1 WNHNN and CDR2 SYGVQD (reference sequence). CDR3 sequence: CASSERAGVPWNTEAFF. In nucleotides, the CDR3 is TGCGCCAGCAGTGAGCGGGCTGGCGTCCCTTGGAACACTGAAGCTTTCTTT.

The chain uses TRBV5-1 and TRBJ2-7; D uncertain. Trimming removed 1 base at V and 0 bases at J, with 11 bases between. This CDR3 spans 15 amino acids. Per germline, CDR1 SGHRS and CDR2 YFSETQ. For the CDR3, the DNA is TGCGCCAGCAGCTTGTCCCGTCAGGCCTCCTACGAGCAGTACTTC. It translates to CASSLSRQASYEQYF.

This clonotype showed up just a few times. The CDR3 sequence: CASSQPTSIDEQFF. CDR3 nucleotide sequence: TGCGCCAGCAGCCAACCGACTAGTATCGATGAGCAGTTCTTC. The chain combines TRBV4-1 with TRBJ2-1; D is possibly TRBD2 (6 bases). Per the germline V gene, CDR1 is MGHRA and CDR2 is YSYEKL. Trimming stripped 2 bases from V and 8 bases from J, with 13 bases between. The CDR3 is made up of 14 amino acids.

This chain uses TRBV28 with TRBJ1-5; the match to TRBD1 covers 7 bases. The CDR3 length is 15 residues. J lost 6 bases, V lost 6 bases, and 11 bases had no gene match. The germline V gene encodes CDR1 MDHEN and CDR2 SYDVKM. The CDR3 nucleotides are TGTGCCAGCAGACCTCCCGGGACAGATCCTCAGCCCCAGCATTTT. Translating gives CASRPPGTDPQPQHF.

The rearrangement joins TRBV4-1 to TRBJ1-4; D perhaps matches TRBD1 (5 bases). Trimming left V 1 base short and J 3 bases short, with 12 bases between. This CDR3 comprises 16 residues. Germline values: CDR1 MGHRA, CDR2 YSYEKL. CDR3 sequence: CASSQAPRDANEKLFF. The CDR3 bases are TGCGCCAGCAGCCAAGCCCCCAGGGATGCTAATGAAAAACTGTTTTTT.

V gene TRBV6-2 or TRBV6-3 combines with J gene TRBJ2-7, with TRBD2 identical over 9 bases. Germline CDR1 and CDR2: MNHEY and SVGEGT. Trimming at V came to 7 bases and at J to 5 bases, leaving 6 bases not matched to a gene. CDR3 length: 13 residues. DNA of the CDR3: TGTGCCAGCACGGCGGGAGGGTATGACGAGCAGTACTTC. Amino acids: CASTAGGYDEQYF.

This clonotype has more than one count but fewer than ten. The rearrangement links TRBV20-1 to TRBJ2-1; the match to TRBD2 covers 13 bases. The CDR3 runs to 14 residues. The J segment lost 10 bases and the V segment lost 3 bases, leaving 6 bases of the junction unmatched. Germline CDR1 reads DFQATT; CDR2 reads SNEGSKA (reference sequence). DNA for the CDR3: TGCAGTGCTAGGGGACTAGCGGGACTTAGAGAGCAGTTCTTC. Amino acids: CSARGLAGLREQFF.

The CDR3 region has the DNA TGTGCCAGCAGTCCGGACAGGGAAGCCTACAATGAGCAGTTCTTC. Its translation is CASSPDREAYNEQFF. The chain couples TRBV27 to TRBJ2-1; 8 nucleotides line up with TRBD1. The CDR3 is 15 amino acids. V gave up 5 bases and J gave up 2 bases; unmatched junction bases: 5. CDR1 MNHEY and CDR2 SMNVEV come from the germline V gene (reference sequence).

The chain has TRBV2 and TRBJ1-5; unclear D gene. Trimming stripped 3 bases from V and 10 bases from J, with 10 bases between. CDR3 length: 12 amino acids. Germline CDR1 SNHLY, CDR2 FYNNEI. The CDR3 nucleotides are TGTGCCAGCAGTGACGGAGAGGGACCCCAGCATTTT. Its protein is CASSDGEGPQHF.

The J gene is TRBJ1-6, the V gene TRBV10-2, with D possibly being TRBD1 (5 bases). Trimming took 7 bases from V and 9 from J, leaving 19 bases between them. The CDR3 spans 15 residues. Germline values: CDR1 WSHSY, CDR2 SAAADI. In nucleotides, the CDR3 is TGCGCCAGCAAGGGACGTGGGGATATGGGTTCACCCCTCCACTTT. Protein sequence: CASKGRGDMGSPLHF.

This chain joins TRBV30 and TRBJ2-1, with D tentatively TRBD1 or TRBD2 (5 bases each). In germline, CDR1 is GTSNPN, CDR2 SVGIG (reference sequence). Trimming removed 6 bases at V and 0 bases at J, with 9 bases between. CDR3 length: 13 residues. The CDR3 protein is CACWGSSYNEQFF. CDR3 coding DNA: TGTGCCTGCTGGGGGAGCTCCTACAATGAGCAGTTCTTC.

This clonotype occurred many times. This chain connects TRBV12-3 or TRBV12-4 to TRBJ2-3; D gene uncertain. The CDR3 consists of 12 residues. The V and J ends lost 6 bases and 2 bases respectively, with 6 bases between them. CDR3 in amino acids: CASSPTTDTQYF. In DNA form, the CDR3 reads TGTGCCAGCAGCCCGACCACAGATACGCAGTATTTT.

The chain links TRBV25-1 to TRBJ2-1, with TRBD1 matching 10 bases. J lost 3 bases, V lost 7 bases, and 12 bases had no gene match. Germline CDR1 is MGHDK and CDR2 is SYGVNS. The CDR3 contains 17 residues. CDR3 nucleotides: TGTGCCAGCATTAGTAGAGCCGGGACAGGGGACTACAATGAGCAGTTCTTC. Amino acid sequence: CASISRAGTGDYNEQFF.

The rearrangement links TRBV27 to TRBJ2-1, with 10 bases aligning to TRBD2. Germline CDR1 reads MNHEY; CDR2 reads SMNVEV (reference sequence). V shed 2 bases, J shed 4 bases, and the junction held 2 bases outside the gene matches. This CDR3 is 15 amino acids long. CDR3 protein: CASSLEREGYNEQFF. In nucleotides, the CDR3 is TGTGCCAGCAGTTTAGAGCGGGAGGGGTACAATGAGCAGTTCTTC.

This clonotype was seen more than once but under ten times. The chain is built from TRBV3-1 and TRBJ1-4, with 9 bases lining up with TRBD1. CDR3 size: 15 residues. The V gene end was trimmed by 6 bases and the J gene end by 6 bases; junction bases not matched to a gene: 8. CDR1 and CDR2 (germline): LGHDT, YNNKEL (reference sequence). This chain's CDR3 is CASRAGTGYYEKLFF. The CDR3, as DNA: TGTGCCAGCAGAGCCGGGACAGGGTACTATGAAAAACTGTTTTTT.

This sequence joins TRBV9 and TRBJ2-1, with 9 bases identical to TRBD2. The junction had 16 bases not matched to a gene; V was cut back by 3 bases and J by 6 bases. The CDR3 extends over 18 amino acids. CDR1 and CDR2 (germline): SGDLS, YYNGEE. The CDR3 reads CASSAVPGGRGWINEQFF. The CDR3 region has the DNA TGTGCCAGCAGCGCCGTTCCGGGCGGGAGGGGCTGGATCAATGAGCAGTTCTTC.

The chain is built from TRBV29-1 and TRBJ2-5; 11 bases are shared with TRBD2. Gene TRBJ2-7 matches the end of the DNA better, so the J call may be wrong. Germline lookup yields CDR1 SQVTM and CDR2 ANQGSEA. The CDR3 is 13 amino acids. The CDR3 loop is CSVEQLAGAEQYF. CDR3 in DNA: TGCAGCGTTGAGCAACTAGCGGGAGCCGAGCAGTACTTC.

This chain joins TRBV5-1 and TRBJ1-1; 8 nucleotides match TRBD1. Trimming cost V 4 bases and J 7 bases; bases outside gene matches: 12. The germline CDR1 and CDR2 sequences are SGHRS and YFSETQ. The CDR3 covers 15 residues. CDR3 bases: TGCGCCAGCAGCATAGGCGGACAGGGAAATTTTGAAGCTTTCTTT. Encoded protein: CASSIGGQGNFEAFF.

This clonotype was found a few times. The chain employs TRBV20-1 and TRBJ2-1; D gene uncertain. Germline V gives CDR1 DFQATT, CDR2 SNEGSKA (reference sequence). Trimming stripped 6 bases from V and 13 bases from J, with 13 bases between. The CDR3 spans 10 residues. The DNA of the CDR3 is TGCAGTGCGGTGGGATCCCAACAGTTCTTC. Its protein is CSAVGSQQFF.

The chain carries TRBV5-1 and TRBJ2-1; D remains ambiguous. This CDR3 has 13 amino acids. Trimming left V 4 bases short and J 6 bases short, with 11 bases between. Per the germline V gene, CDR1 is SGHRS and CDR2 is YFSETQ. CDR3: CASSKEMTNEQFF. The CDR3 region has the DNA TGCGCCAGCAGCAAGGAAATGACCAATGAGCAGTTCTTC.

This clonotype was observed once. This chain joins TRBV30 and TRBJ2-1; 12 nucleotides align to TRBD2. The germline V gene encodes CDR1 GTSNPN and CDR2 SVGIG (reference sequence). The length of the CDR3 is 14 residues. V lost 8 bases and J lost 6; bases outside the gene matches: 8. The CDR3 loop is CAPRPSGRGNEQFF. The CDR3 DNA is TGTGCCCCCCGACCTAGCGGGAGGGGCAATGAGCAGTTCTTC.

The rearrangement uses TRBV6-5 and TRBJ2-1, with D possibly being TRBD2 (6 bases). The V and J ends lost 0 bases and 9 bases respectively, with 15 bases between them. The V gene's germline CDR1 is MNHEY and CDR2 SVGAGI. The CDR3 runs to 15 residues. This chain's CDR3 is CASSYSRRDGTEQFF. The CDR3 nucleotides are TGTGCCAGCAGTTACTCGAGGCGGGATGGGACTGAGCAGTTCTTC.

The rearrangement links TRBV29-1 to TRBJ1-2; D call uncertain. V was trimmed by 5 bases and J by 5 bases, leaving 15 bases between them. There are 13 residues in the CDR3. The germline V gene encodes CDR1 SQVTM and CDR2 ANQGSEA. Here the CDR3 DNA reads TGCAGCGTTCCCACCGGACGGGGATATGGCTACACCTTC. It specifies CSVPTGRGYGYTF.

This rearrangement joins TRBV20-1 to TRBJ2-5; maybe TRBD1 (6 bases). Gene TRBJ2-7 matches the end of the DNA better, so the J call may be wrong. The germline V gene has CDR1 DFQATT and CDR2 SNEGSKA (reference sequence). The CDR3 loop spans 13 amino acids. The CDR3, as DNA: TGCAGTGTTGTGGGGGCTCGAATGGCCGAGCAGTACTTC. It translates to CSVVGARMAEQYF.

This clonotype appeared a few times. The rearrangement joins TRBV29-1 to TRBJ2-1; weak D call: TRBD2 (5 bases). CDR3 length equals 14 residues. Deletions cut 6 bases from V and 7 bases from J, with 19 bases between. Germline V gives CDR1 SQVTM, CDR2 ANQGSEA. CDR3 sequence: CSVANLGGRNEQFF. The CDR3 DNA sequence: TGCAGCGTGGCGAATCTCGGAGGAAGGAATGAGCAGTTCTTC.

The chain uses TRBV18 and TRBJ1-5, with D hard to call. Germline V gene lookup returns CDR1 KGHSH and CDR2 LQKENI. CDR3 length equals 20 residues. V dropped 3 bases and J dropped 1 base, with 25 bases sitting between them. The CDR3 DNA reads TGTGCCAGCTCACCGAGTTCCTTCGGACTGACGGCGGACAGCAATCAGCCCCAGCATTTT. Its translation is CASSPSSFGLTADSNQPQHF.

Concerning this clonotype itself: With only one base between it and a far larger clone, this is likely a read error. The V and J genes are TRBV7-9 and TRBJ2-1; D remains ambiguous. This CDR3 has 12 residues. CDR1 is SEHNR, CDR2 FQNEAQ, per germline (reference sequence). CDR3 in amino acids: CSSSLLYNEQFF. The CDR3 nucleotides are TGTTCCAGCAGCTTATTGTACAATGAGCAGTTCTTC. Together with reference TRBV7-9 and TRBJ2-1, the CDR3 gives the full variable domain: DTGVSQNPRHKITKRGQNVTFRCDPISEHNRLYWYRQTLGQGPEFLTYFQNEAQLEKSRLLSDRFSAERPKGSFSTLEIQRTEQGDSAMYLCSSSLLYNEQFFGPGTRLTVL.

The V and J genes are TRBV5-1 and TRBJ1-1; 8 bases fit TRBD1. The CDR3 loop spans 14 amino acids. Trimming cost V 4 bases and J 4 bases; bases outside gene matches: 6. Germline CDR1 reads SGHRS; CDR2 reads YFSETQ. The CDR3 DNA reads TGCGCCAGCAGCACCGGGACAGGCTCCACTGAAGCTTTCTTT. This sequence encodes CASSTGTGSTEAFF.